Listed below are T cell receptor beta chains from one sample, sequenced in a study of T cells in tuberculosis. Method: immunoSEQ multiplex PCR; TCRdb's copy keeps in-frame clones and lacks some. The repertoire holds 70,000 to 95,000 clones, with under 95% as singletons. Sequenced: CD1b-GMM tetramer-negative cells sorted from PBMCs. These TCRs come from an adult woman with latent tuberculosis. The CDR3 runs from the conserved cysteine through the conserved F or W. The order of the fields is J gene, clone size, D gene, V gene, CDR3 protein, CDR3 DNA. D genes are given only for firm matches. The size entry is marked missing in some rows and otherwise reads once, few, many or a size class.

TRBJ1-6 once TRBD1 TRBV19 CASSSRDSSYNSPLHF TGTGCCAGTAGTTCCCGGGACAGCTCCTATAATTCACCCCTCCACTTT
TRBJ1-1 - - TRBV7-2 CASKGGETEAFF TGTGCCAGCAAGGGGGGGGAGACTGAAGCTTTCTTT
TRBJ2-3 - - TRBV7-2 CASSLAGGLVGDTQYF TGTGCCAGCAGCTTAGCGGGGGGGCTGGTGGGGGATACGCAGTATTTT
TRBJ2-2 - - TRBV5-1 CASSPGFKYTGELFF TGCGCCAGCAGCCCAGGGTTTAAGTACACCGGGGAGCTGTTTTTT
TRBJ2-3 - - TRBV28 CASSSPRGRTFSTDTQYF TGTGCCAGCAGTTCCCCCCGTGGGCGGACTTTTAGCACAGATACGCAGTATTTT
TRBJ1-5 - - TRBV15 CATSRDGQSNQPQHF TGTGCCACCAGCAGAGATGGGCAGAGCAATCAGCCCCAGCATTTT
TRBJ2-2 - - TRBV6-5 CASTPTGNTGELFF TGTGCCAGCACCCCGACAGGGAACACCGGGGAGCTGTTTTTT
TRBJ2-7 - - TRBV27 CASSTIRRGEQYF TGTGCCAGCAGTACTATACGACGGGGGGAGCAGTACTTC
TRBJ2-7 - - TRBV5-6 CASSLVGLYEQYF TGTGCCAGCAGTCTAGTTGGCCTCTACGAGCAGTACTTC
TRBJ1-6 - TRBD1 TRBV5-5 CASSSGQHPTNSPLHF TGTGCCAGCAGCTCGGGACAGCACCCGACCAATTCACCCCTCCACTTT
TRBJ2-3 - - TRBV6-4 CASSDSGLSKQYF TGTGCCAGCAGTGACTCGGGACTGTCTAAGCAGTATTTT
TRBJ1-4 - - TRBV5-1 CASSGGGEKLFF TGCGCCAGCAGCGGCGGTGGGGAAAAACTGTTTTTT
TRBJ1-2 - TRBD1 TRBV6-5 CASSLPGQGAGYTF TGTGCCAGCTCACTACCGGGACAGGGGGCGGGCTACACCTTC
TRBJ2-3 - TRBD1 TRBV27 CASSLWQGADTQYF TGTGCCAGCAGTTTATGGCAGGGGGCAGATACGCAGTATTTT
TRBJ2-3 - - TRBV19 CASSIPPNSDTQYF TGTGCCAGTAGTATACCGCCTAATTCAGATACGCAGTATTTT
TRBJ1-1 - TRBD1 TRBV6-1 CASSSYRGGTEAFF TGTGCCAGCAGTTCCTACAGGGGGGGTACTGAAGCTTTCTTT
TRBJ1-2 once - TRBV5-8 CASSPTRVLYGYTF TGTGCCAGCAGCCCAACCAGGGTTCTCTATGGCTACACCTTC
TRBJ1-2 - - TRBV28 CASSYAGIYGYTF TGTGCCAGCAGTTACGCCGGGATCTATGGCTACACCTTC
TRBJ1-2 - - TRBV19 CASSTSSRGLGYTF TGTGCCAGTAGTACCTCTTCCAGGGGTTTGGGCTACACCTTC
TRBJ1-2 few - TRBV7-9 CASSLAARAALYGYTF TGTGCCAGCAGCTTAGCTGCCAGGGCGGCCCTCTATGGCTACACCTTC
TRBJ2-2 - TRBD2 TRBV15 CATSGGVATLGTGELFF TGTGCCACCAGCGGGGGGGTGGCAACCCTCGGGACCGGGGAGCTGTTTTTT
TRBJ1-4 - - TRBV6-7 CASGGEKLFF TGTGCCAGCGGGGGGGAAAAACTGTTTTTT